This passage covers 16 T cell receptor beta chains from one sample sequenced in a study of early T cells in non-severe SARS-CoV-2 infection. TCRdb re-derived calls from the 5' RACE reads in MiXCR, one entry per CDR3 protein. The top ten hold approximately 6.3% of the sample, which has roughly 50,000 distinct CDR3 sequences, 7% to 9% seen once. Source material: whole blood. Every receptor here comes from an adult who was a healthcare worker with PCR-confirmed SARS-CoV-2 infection or an uninfected control (not recorded which).

This clonotype has only a few counts. The chain links TRBV9 to TRBJ1-4, with D uncertain. Trimming removed 1 base from V and 5 bases from J, with 9 bases in between. This CDR3 has 14 residues. Germline CDR1 reads SGDLS; CDR2 reads YYNGEE. The chain's CDR3 is CASSVSQENEKLFF. The CDR3 nucleotides read TGTGCCAGCAGCGTAAGTCAGGAGAATGAAAAACTGTTTTTT.

At least ten counts were recorded for this clonotype. CDR3 coding DNA: TGTGCTAGTGGTTCCAGGGGGGAGACTGAAGCTTTCTTT. Protein sequence: CASGSRGETEAFF. V and J are TRBV12-5 and TRBJ1-1; 7 bases are a match to TRBD1. CDR3 length: 13 residues. The junction had 4 bases not matched to a gene; V was cut back by 4 bases and J by 5 bases. Germline V gives CDR1 LGHNT, CDR2 FRNRAP.

This clonotype was picked up many times. J is TRBJ2-3 and V is TRBV27; TRBD2 matches at 9 bases. V shed 2 bases and J 2 bases; nucleotides not matched to a gene: 5. CDR3 length equals 16 residues. From germline, CDR1 is MNHEY and CDR2 SMNVEV (reference sequence). CDR3: CASSLGAGGLTDTQYF. The CDR3 bases are TGTGCCAGCAGTTTAGGAGCGGGGGGACTCACAGATACGCAGTATTTT.

This clonotype was observed many times. V is TRBV19 and J is TRBJ2-2, with 7 bases lining up with TRBD1. CDR1 LNHDA and CDR2 SQIVND come from the germline V gene (reference sequence). The CDR3 runs 15 residues. V lost 3 bases, J lost 5 bases, and 6 bases stayed unmatched. CDR3 protein: CASSIPGTATGELFF. The CDR3 DNA sequence: TGTGCCAGTAGTATCCCCGGGACAGCGACCGGGGAGCTGTTTTTT.

In this sample, this clonotype turned up many times. The chain is built from TRBV14 and TRBJ1-5; 7 nucleotides line up with TRBD1. The V gene's germline CDR1 is SGHDN and CDR2 FVKESK. V lost 5 bases to trimming and J lost 3 bases; unmatched junction nucleotides: 4. The CDR3 contains 14 residues. Here the CDR3 DNA reads TGTGCCAGCAGCATAACAGGGGACAATCAGCCCCAGCATTTT. It translates to CASSITGDNQPQHF. The full variable domain, its missing parts supplied by reference TRBV14 and TRBJ1-5, is EAGVTQFPSHSVIEKGQTVTLRCDPISGHDNLYWYRRVMGKEIKFLLHFVKESKQDESGMPNNRFLAERTGGTYSTLKVQPAELEDSGVYFCASSITGDNQPQHFGDGTRLSIL.

This clonotype has a count of ten or more. The CDR3 loop reads CASSMLGGRTGELFF. The DNA of the CDR3 is TGTGCCAGTAGTATGCTGGGGGGTCGCACCGGGGAGCTGTTTTTT. V usage is TRBV19 and J usage is TRBJ2-2; maybe TRBD2 (6 bases). Germline CDR1 and CDR2: LNHDA and SQIVND (reference sequence). The germline V and J ends were trimmed by 3 bases and 4 bases, with 12 bases remaining between them. CDR3 length equals 15 residues.

This clonotype ranks as medium-sized. This chain joins TRBV6-4 and TRBJ2-3, with 12 bases that match TRBD1. Germline V gene sequence: CDR1 MRHNA, CDR2 SNTAGT. The CDR3 extends over 14 amino acids. The V segment lost 2 bases and the J segment 6 bases; nucleotides outside the gene matches: 0. CDR3 sequence: CASSDGTGGDTQYF. CDR3 in DNA: TGTGCCAGCAGTGACGGGACAGGGGGCGATACGCAGTATTTT.

This clonotype has at least ten counts. The V gene is TRBV5-1, the J gene TRBJ1-4; weak D call: TRBD1 (5 bases). Between the trimmed V and J ends, which lost 4 bases and 2 bases, there was a span of 15 bases. CDR3 length: 16 amino acids. From germline, CDR1 is SGHRS and CDR2 YFSETQ. CDR3 sequence (DNA): TGCGCCAGCAGCGAAGGGTACAGGCCCACTAATGAAAAACTGTTTTTT. It translates to CASSEGYRPTNEKLFF.

There are a few counts of this clonotype. The rearrangement links TRBV5-6 to TRBJ2-3; no reliable D call. CDR3 length: 15 residues. Per the germline V gene, CDR1 is SGHDT and CDR2 is YYEEEE. V was cut by 4 bases and J by 2 bases, with 14 bases left in between. The chain's CDR3 is CASSPTDRPTDTQYF. The CDR3, as DNA: TGTGCCAGCAGCCCGACTGACCGACCCACAGATACGCAGTATTTT.

Notes on this clonotype: A read error may be the cause here, since a much bigger clone is one base away. This chain links TRBV29-1 with TRBJ2-5; possibly TRBD1 for D (6 bases). The CDR3 totals 14 residues. CDR1 SQVTM and CDR2 ANQGSEA come from the germline V gene. Trimming cost V 6 bases and J 5 bases, with 19 bases left between them. This CDR3 is CSVFVGGNLETQYF. The CDR3 bases are TGCAGCGTCTTTGTAGGGGGTAATCTGGAGACCCAGTACTTC.

This chain connects TRBV10-3 to TRBJ1-4; D gene uncertain. V was shortened by 10 bases and J by 7 bases, with 10 bases between the two germline ends. This CDR3 region has 11 residues. CDR1 and CDR2 from the germline V gene are ENHRY and SYGVKD. The CDR3 loop reads CATRHSEKLFF. In DNA, the CDR3 is TGTGCCACCCGACACAGTGAAAAACTGTTTTTT.

The V call is TRBV6-5, the J call TRBJ1-2; 9 bases map to TRBD1. V lost 2 bases to trimming and J lost 6 bases; unmatched junction nucleotides: 7. This CDR3 spans 15 amino acids. Germline CDR1 is MNHEY and CDR2 is SVGAGI. The CDR3 DNA follows: TGTGCCAGCAGTTACCTGGCACAGGGGGCGGATGGCTACACCTTC. Protein: CASSYLAQGADGYTF.

This clonotype was seen repeatedly, ten times or more. Written as DNA, the CDR3 is TGTGCCACCAGCGTTCTGCCTTATCAGCCCCAGCATTTT. Encoded protein: CATSVLPYQPQHF. V usage is TRBV15 and J usage is TRBJ1-5; D is unresolved. The CDR3 extends over 13 amino acids. The germline V and J ends were trimmed by 5 bases and 5 bases, with 10 bases remaining between them. In germline, CDR1 is LNHNV, CDR2 YYDKDF (reference sequence).

In its sample, this clonotype was seen many times. The chain combines TRBV12-3 or TRBV12-4 with TRBJ1-2; a possible D gene is TRBD1 (6 bases). This CDR3 spans 12 amino acids. Trimming took 6 bases from V and 10 from J, leaving 15 bases between them. This CDR3 is CASSNQQGVYTF. The DNA of the CDR3 is TGTGCCAGCAGCAACCAACAGGGCGTCTACACCTTC.

In this sample, this clonotype turned up many times. The chain couples TRBV18 to TRBJ2-5; TRBD2 agrees at 8 bases. Per germline, CDR1 KGHSH and CDR2 LQKENI. The ends lost 4 bases at V and 2 bases at J; junction bases unmatched: 6. The CDR3 contains 15 residues. CDR3 coding DNA: TGTGCCAGCTCACTTAGCGGGACAAGACAAGAGACCCAGTACTTC. Its protein product is CASSLSGTRQETQYF.

The chain recombines TRBV7-9 with TRBJ2-3; TRBD2 matches 9 bases. CDR1 and CDR2 (germline): SEHNR, FQNEAQ (reference sequence). The trim removed 4 bases at V and 0 bases at J, leaving 14 bases unmatched. The CDR3 is 19 amino acids. The CDR3 DNA is TGTGCCAGCAGCTCCACATACGGACTAGCGAGACCTAGCACAGATACGCAGTATTTT. Translated: CASSSTYGLARPSTDTQYF.